The 30 T cell receptor beta chains reported below all come from one sample, sequenced in a study of cytomegalovirus exposure and HLA in healthy donors. Here immunoSEQ multiplex PCR was the method, and the copy in TCRdb shows in-frame clones only, minus some. Here the sample spans over 250,000 clones, 80% to 90% being singletons. Sequencing was done on a sample of PBMCs. The receptors derive from a woman aged 18-29 years in good health and CMV-seronegative.

V and J are TRBV10-1 and TRBJ1-5; 9 bases agree with TRBD1. Germline V gene lookup returns CDR1 WNHNN and CDR2 SYGVQD (reference sequence). The V segment lost 6 bases and the J segment 3 bases; nucleotides outside the gene matches: 12. CDR3 length: 17 amino acids. The CDR3 DNA reads as TGCGCCAGCAGACGGAACAGGGGGCGCATATTCAATCAGCCCCAGCATTTT. Amino acids: CASRRNRGRIFNQPQHF.

The V and J genes are TRBV6-4 and TRBJ2-1; the match to TRBD2 covers 8 bases. Trimming cost V 6 bases and J 5 bases; bases outside gene matches: 3. CDR3 length: 13 residues. The V gene's germline CDR1 is MRHNA and CDR2 SNTAGT. CDR3 sequence (DNA): TGTGCCAGCAGGAGTAGCGGGAACAATGAGCAGTTCTTC. Amino acid sequence: CASRSSGNNEQFF.

The rearrangement uses TRBV28 and TRBJ2-7; D might be TRBD2 (6 bases). Trimming stripped 3 bases from V and 9 bases from J, with 21 bases between. This CDR3 region has 15 residues. Per germline, CDR1 MDHEN and CDR2 SYDVKM. The CDR3 DNA is TGTGCCAGCAGTTTTCTTGACCGGGACTCGCTCCGGCAGTACTTC. It codes for CASSFLDRDSLRQYF.

The CDR3 reads CASSQVTAGNTIYF. The CDR3 DNA reads TGCGCCAGCAGCCAGGTGACAGCTGGAAACACCATATATTTT. The rearrangement links TRBV4-3 to TRBJ1-3; weak D call: TRBD1 (5 bases). The length of the CDR3 is 14 residues. Trimming stripped 3 bases from V and 2 bases from J, with 8 bases between. Germline V CDR1 and CDR2: LGHNA, YSLEER.

This chain uses TRBV7-9 with TRBJ1-1; 9 positions match TRBD1. V shed 5 bases and J 0 bases; nucleotides not matched to a gene: 4. There are 15 residues in the CDR3. Germline values: CDR1 SEHNR, CDR2 FQNEAQ (reference sequence). The CDR3: CASSQGDRVNTEAFF. The CDR3 DNA is TGTGCCAGCAGCCAGGGGGACAGGGTGAACACTGAAGCTTTCTTT.

The chain is built from TRBV11-3 and TRBJ2-1; 11 bases are shared with TRBD2. The CDR3 contains 16 residues. Germline CDR1 SGHNT, CDR2 YENEEA. Losses at the gene ends were 1 base for V and 8 bases for J; bases not matched to a gene: 7. For the CDR3, the DNA is TGTGCCAGCAGCTTAGGTAAACTAGCGGGAGTGGATGAGCAGTTCTTC. Amino acids: CASSLGKLAGVDEQFF.

This clone has just a few counts. The genes are TRBV30 and TRBJ2-3; 13 bases line up with TRBD2. With 2 bases clipped from V and 1 base from J, the junction kept 6 bases outside the gene matches. Germline loops: CDR1 GTSNPN, CDR2 SVGIG (reference sequence). The length of the CDR3 is 17 residues. CDR3: CAWSLSTSGGGTDTQYF. For the CDR3, the DNA is TGTGCCTGGAGTCTTTCTACTAGCGGGGGGGGCACAGATACGCAGTATTTT.

The genes are TRBV5-1 and TRBJ1-1, with 9 bases fitting TRBD1. The CDR3 is 15 residues long. The germline V gene encodes CDR1 SGHRS and CDR2 YFSETQ. Trimming removed 6 bases from V and 5 bases from J; junction bases left unmatched: 11. For the CDR3, the DNA is TGCGCCAGCACTTATAGGACAGGGGAATGGACTGAAGCTTTCTTT. Protein: CASTYRTGEWTEAFF.

This chain connects TRBV30 to TRBJ2-5; no clear D. V was clipped by 1 base and J by 2 bases, with 8 bases between them. This CDR3 contains 13 residues. CDR1 GTSNPN and CDR2 SVGIG come from the germline V gene (reference sequence). Here the CDR3 reads CAWSGKEQETQYF. Written as DNA, the CDR3 is TGTGCCTGGAGTGGTAAGGAGCAAGAGACCCAGTACTTC.

The rearrangement uses TRBV14 and TRBJ2-7; 7 nucleotides match TRBD1. The germline gives CDR1 SGHDN, CDR2 FVKESK. The CDR3 loop spans 15 amino acids. With 0 bases clipped from V and 4 bases from J, the junction kept 6 bases outside the gene matches. The CDR3 protein is CASSQEGTDGYEQYF. The CDR3 DNA reads TGTGCCAGCAGCCAAGAGGGGACAGATGGGTACGAGCAGTACTTC.

This clone has just one count. The chain has TRBV25-1 and TRBJ2-7, with TRBD1 identical over 7 bases. J was trimmed by 2 bases and V by 1 base; bases with no gene match: 5. Germline lookup yields CDR1 MGHDK and CDR2 SYGVNS. The CDR3 length is 15 residues. The CDR3 sequence: CASSELEGGPYEQYF. DNA of the CDR3: TGTGCCAGCAGTGAATTGGAAGGGGGCCCCTACGAGCAGTACTTC.

The chain employs TRBV10-3 and TRBJ2-2; tentatively, D is TRBD1 (6 bases). V shed 0 bases and J shed 6 bases, with 14 bases lying between them. Germline V gene sequence: CDR1 ENHRY, CDR2 SYGVKD. CDR3 size: 16 residues. The CDR3 is CAISESTGKGAGELFF. CDR3 sequence (DNA): TGTGCCATCAGTGAGTCTACGGGGAAGGGGGCCGGGGAGCTGTTTTTT.

The chain combines TRBV27 with TRBJ1-1, with TRBD1 matching over 7 bases. After removal of 2 bases from V and 5 bases from J, the junction contained 5 bases not matched to a gene. Germline lookup yields CDR1 MNHEY and CDR2 SMNVEV (reference sequence). The length of the CDR3 is 14 residues. In DNA, the CDR3 is TGTGCCAGCAGTTTAACAGGGGCGTGGACTGAAGCTTTCTTT. This encodes CASSLTGAWTEAFF.

V is TRBV11-2 and J is TRBJ1-1, with 10 bases lining up with TRBD1. The germline V gene has CDR1 SGHAT and CDR2 FQNNGV. The J segment lost 2 bases and the V segment lost 2 bases, leaving 2 bases of the junction unmatched. The CDR3 length is 15 residues. The DNA of the CDR3 is TGTGCCAGCAGCTTACTGACAGGGGGCAACACTGAAGCTTTCTTT. Encoded protein: CASSLLTGGNTEAFF.

The chain combines TRBV29-1 with TRBJ2-7, with 8 nucleotides matching TRBD1. V lost 7 bases to trimming and J lost 6 bases; unmatched junction nucleotides: 14. The CDR3 runs to 14 residues. Germline CDR1 is SQVTM and CDR2 is ANQGSEA. The CDR3 spells CSGSLGQGVGEQYF. The CDR3, as DNA: TGCAGCGGATCACTAGGACAGGGCGTGGGCGAGCAGTACTTC.

This chain links TRBV5-4 with TRBJ1-1, with TRBD1 identical over 7 bases. The CDR3 length is 11 residues. Looked up from germline, CDR1 is SGHNT and CDR2 is YYREEE (reference sequence). V lost 2 bases to trimming and J lost 9 bases; unmatched junction nucleotides: 1. Here the CDR3 reads CASSLQGKAFF. CDR3 in DNA: TGTGCCAGCAGCTTACAGGGGAAAGCTTTCTTT.

The J gene is TRBJ2-2, the V gene TRBV28, with D possibly being TRBD1 (6 bases). Trimming shortened V by 3 bases and J by 5 bases, and 19 bases separated the two germline ends. In germline, CDR1 is MDHEN, CDR2 SYDVKM. The CDR3 is made up of 17 amino acids. The CDR3 sequence: CASSFPRGKLRTGELFF. CDR3 bases: TGTGCCAGCAGTTTCCCGAGGGGGAAATTAAGGACCGGGGAGCTGTTTTTT.

The V call is TRBV6-5, the J call TRBJ2-2; TRBD1 agrees at 8 bases. The V gene end was trimmed by 5 bases and the J gene end by 6 bases; junction bases not matched to a gene: 2. The CDR3 contains 13 residues. Germline V CDR1 and CDR2: MNHEY, SVGAGI. DNA of the CDR3: TGTGCCAGCAGTCTACAGGGGGCCGGGGAGCTGTTTTTT. It encodes CASSLQGAGELFF.

There are a few counts of this clone. In nucleotides, the CDR3 is TGTGCCTGTCCCCGGACAGGGAACACTGAAGCTTTCTTT. Its translation: CACPRTGNTEAFF. The rearrangement uses TRBV30 and TRBJ1-1; 7 positions match TRBD1. The germline V gene encodes CDR1 GTSNPN and CDR2 SVGIG (reference sequence). This CDR3 contains 13 residues. Germline trimming cut 6 bases from V and 1 base from J; bases unmatched to any gene: 5.

The count of this clone is one. J is TRBJ1-1 and V is TRBV5-6; a possible D gene is TRBD1 (5 bases). V gave up 6 bases and J gave up 0 bases, with 9 bases separating them. This CDR3 spans 13 amino acids. Germline CDR1 SGHDT, CDR2 YYEEEE. The CDR3 DNA reads TGTGCCAGCAACTGGGGCGTGAACACTGAAGCTTTCTTT. Its protein product is CASNWGVNTEAFF.

There are a few counts of this clone. V and J are TRBV14 and TRBJ1-2; D is perhaps TRBD1 (6 bases). V gave up 1 base and J gave up 2 bases, with 11 bases separating them. Germline CDR1 SGHDN, CDR2 FVKESK. The CDR3 consists of 15 residues. DNA for the CDR3: TGTGCCAGCAGCCAAGGGCAGGGGCGGAACTATGGCTACACCTTC. It encodes CASSQGQGRNYGYTF.

This chain joins TRBV4-1 and TRBJ2-2, with TRBD2 matching over 15 bases. This CDR3 has 19 residues. J was trimmed by 5 bases and V by 1 base; bases with no gene match: 8. CDR1 and CDR2 from the germline V gene are MGHRA and YSYEKL. CDR3 in amino acids: CASSQGTSGRASGTGELFF. The CDR3 DNA follows: TGCGCCAGCAGCCAAGGGACTAGCGGGAGGGCCTCGGGTACCGGGGAGCTGTTTTTT.

This clone has more than one count but fewer than ten. The rearrangement uses TRBV23-1 and TRBJ1-2; 7 bases line up with TRBD1. TRBV23-1 is labeled an ORF, and its function is uncertain. The ends lost 6 bases at V and 0 bases at J; junction bases unmatched: 7. There are 15 residues in the CDR3. The CDR3 loop is CASRHSDRANYGYTF. Written as DNA, the CDR3 is TGCGCCAGCAGACATTCTGACAGGGCTAACTATGGCTACACCTTC.

V is TRBV29-1 and J is TRBJ2-3; TRBD2 is a possible D gene (6 bases). Germline CDR1 SQVTM, CDR2 ANQGSEA. The CDR3 extends over 13 amino acids. Trimming removed 6 bases from V and 3 bases from J, with 13 bases in between. CDR3 sequence (DNA): TGCAGCGTGGGCACCGGAGGGACAGATACGCAGTATTTT. As protein: CSVGTGGTDTQYF.

V usage is TRBV5-4 and J usage is TRBJ1-2; TRBD1 matches at 12 bases. V lost 2 bases, J lost 3 bases, and 8 bases stayed unmatched. CDR1 and CDR2 (germline): SGHNT, YYREEE (reference sequence). The CDR3 has 17 residues. The CDR3 sequence is CASSLGTGGVWDYGYTF. CDR3 bases: TGTGCCAGCAGCTTAGGGACAGGGGGCGTTTGGGACTATGGCTACACCTTC.

A note on this clone: The same CDR3 arises from other DNA sequences in this sample as well. The chain carries TRBV30 and TRBJ1-2; D uncertain. The V end lost 0 bases, the J end lost 4 bases, and 9 bases lay between the germline ends. Germline V lookup: CDR1 GTSNPN, CDR2 SVGIG (reference sequence). This CDR3 contains 13 residues. The CDR3 nucleotides are TGTGCCTGGAGTGTACGTGGCGGCTATGGCTACACCTTC. As protein: CAWSVRGGYGYTF.

DNA of the CDR3: TGTGCCATCAGCCTAGCGGGGCCCGCTAGCACAGATACGCAGTATTTT. Translation: CAISLAGPASTDTQYF. This chain joins TRBV10-3 and TRBJ2-3, with TRBD2 matching over 9 bases. The germline V gene has CDR1 ENHRY and CDR2 SYGVKD. The ends lost 6 bases at V and 0 bases at J; junction bases unmatched: 7. This CDR3 is 16 amino acids long.

J is TRBJ2-3 and V is TRBV11-2; TRBD2 agrees at 16 bases. The length of the CDR3 is 15 residues. V lost 3 bases, J lost 8 bases, and 2 bases stayed unmatched. CDR1 is SGHAT, CDR2 FQNNGV, per germline. CDR3 nucleotides: TGTGCCAGCAGCTTGGGACTAGCGGGGGGGAGTACGCAGTATTTT. It encodes CASSLGLAGGSTQYF.

This sequence joins TRBV30 and TRBJ1-5, with 9 bases that match TRBD1. CDR1 and CDR2 from the germline V gene are GTSNPN and SVGIG (reference sequence). J was trimmed by 9 bases and V by 3 bases; bases with no gene match: 9. This CDR3 is 14 amino acids long. The CDR3: CAWRIGTGKGPQHF. The CDR3 DNA sequence: TGTGCCTGGAGAATCGGGACAGGGAAGGGGCCCCAGCATTTT.

With respect to this clone: Other DNA sequences in this sample translate to the same CDR3. CDR3 DNA sequence: TGTGCCAGCAGCTTAGGGGCGGGAGGGCCCTACGAGCAGTACTTC. It specifies CASSLGAGGPYEQYF. This chain uses TRBV7-8 with TRBJ2-7; 9 bases are a match to TRBD2. The CDR3 totals 15 residues. CDR1 and CDR2 from the germline V gene are SGHVS and FQNEAQ. J was trimmed by 2 bases and V by 1 base; bases with no gene match: 3.